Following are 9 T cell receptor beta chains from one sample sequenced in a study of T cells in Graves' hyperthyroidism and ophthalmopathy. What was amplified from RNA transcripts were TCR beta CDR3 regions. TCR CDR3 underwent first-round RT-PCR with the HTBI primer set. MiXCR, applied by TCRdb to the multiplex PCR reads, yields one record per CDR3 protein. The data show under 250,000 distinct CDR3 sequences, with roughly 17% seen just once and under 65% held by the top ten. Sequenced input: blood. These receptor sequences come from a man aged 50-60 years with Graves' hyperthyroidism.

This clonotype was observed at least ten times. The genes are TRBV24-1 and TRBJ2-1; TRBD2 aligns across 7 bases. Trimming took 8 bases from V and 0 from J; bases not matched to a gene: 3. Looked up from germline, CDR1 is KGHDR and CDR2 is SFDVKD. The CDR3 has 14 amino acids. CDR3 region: CATKSGDSYNEQFF. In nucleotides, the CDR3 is TGTGCCACCAAAAGCGGGGACTCCTACAATGAGCAGTTCTTC.

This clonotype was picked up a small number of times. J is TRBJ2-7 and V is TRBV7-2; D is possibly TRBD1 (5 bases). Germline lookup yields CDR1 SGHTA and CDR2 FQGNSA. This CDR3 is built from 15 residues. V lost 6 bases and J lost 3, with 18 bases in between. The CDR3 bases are TGTGCCAGCAGTGAGGTTAAGGGGCGCGGCTACGAGCAGTACTTC. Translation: CASSEVKGRGYEQYF.

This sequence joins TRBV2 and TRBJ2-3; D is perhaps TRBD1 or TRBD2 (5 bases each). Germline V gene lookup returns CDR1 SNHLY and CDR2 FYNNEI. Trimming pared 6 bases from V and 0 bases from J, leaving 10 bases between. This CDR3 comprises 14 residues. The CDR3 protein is CASRRGSSTDTQYF. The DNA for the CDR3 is TGTGCCAGCAGGAGGGGCAGCAGCACAGATACGCAGTATTTT.

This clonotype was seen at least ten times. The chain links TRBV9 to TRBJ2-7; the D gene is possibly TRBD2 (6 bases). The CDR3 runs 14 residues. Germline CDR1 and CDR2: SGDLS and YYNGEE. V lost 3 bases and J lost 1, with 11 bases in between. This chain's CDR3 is CASSEDYSSYEQYF. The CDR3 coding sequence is TGTGCCAGCAGCGAGGACTACTCGTCCTACGAGCAGTACTTC. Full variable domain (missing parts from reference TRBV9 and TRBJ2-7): DSGVTQTPKHLITATGQRVTLRCSPRSGDLSVYWYQQSLDQGLQFLIQYYNGEERAKGNILERFSAQQFPDLHSELNLSSLELGDSALYFCASSEDYSSYEQYFGPGTRLTVT.

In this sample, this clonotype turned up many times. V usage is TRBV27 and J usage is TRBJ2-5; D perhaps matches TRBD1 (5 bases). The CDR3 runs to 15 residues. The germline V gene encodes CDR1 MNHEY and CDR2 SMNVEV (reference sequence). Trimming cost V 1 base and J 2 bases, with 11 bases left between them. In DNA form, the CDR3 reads TGTGCCAGCAGTTTATGGTCAGGGAATCAAGAGACCCAGTACTTC. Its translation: CASSLWSGNQETQYF.

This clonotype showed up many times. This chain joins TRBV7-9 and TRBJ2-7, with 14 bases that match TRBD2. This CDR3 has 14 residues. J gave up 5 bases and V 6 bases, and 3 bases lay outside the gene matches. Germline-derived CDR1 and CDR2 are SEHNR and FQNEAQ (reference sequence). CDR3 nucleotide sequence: TGTGCCAGCAGAGGGACTAGCGGGAGCAACGAGCAGTACTTC. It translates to CASRGTSGSNEQYF.

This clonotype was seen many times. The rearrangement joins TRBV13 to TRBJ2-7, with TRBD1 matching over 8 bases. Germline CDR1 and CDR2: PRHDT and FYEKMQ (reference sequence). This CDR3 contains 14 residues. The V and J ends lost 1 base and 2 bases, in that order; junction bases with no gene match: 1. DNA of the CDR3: TGTGCCAGCAGCTTAGCGGGACAGGCCTACGAGCAGTACTTC. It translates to CASSLAGQAYEQYF.

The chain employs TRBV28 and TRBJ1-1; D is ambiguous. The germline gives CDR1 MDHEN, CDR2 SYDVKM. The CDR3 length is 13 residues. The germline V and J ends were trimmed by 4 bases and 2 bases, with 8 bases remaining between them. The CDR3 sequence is CASSSADNTEAFF. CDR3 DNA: TGTGCCAGCAGTTCGGCGGACAACACTGAAGCTTTCTTT.

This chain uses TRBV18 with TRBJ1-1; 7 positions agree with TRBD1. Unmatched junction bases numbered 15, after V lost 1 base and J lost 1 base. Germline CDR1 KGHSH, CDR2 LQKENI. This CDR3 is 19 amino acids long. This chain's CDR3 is CASSPRRGRGSARNTEAFF. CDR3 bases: TGTGCCAGCTCACCACGGAGGGGGCGCGGATCAGCCCGGAACACTGAAGCTTTCTTT.